This T cell receptor beta chain appears in the sequencing data of a study of blood T cell repertoires in COVID-19. Participant-reported clinical history was the basis for cohort assignment. CDR1 and CDR2 (germline): SGHTA, FQGNSA. CDR3 length equals 14 residues. Deletions cut 1 base from V and 2 bases from J, with 8 bases between. Only in-frame clones appear in the TCRdb table, and some are missing; sequencing was by immunoSEQ multiplex PCR. This sample has some 270,000 clones, with 80% to 90% found just once. The sequenced sample was PBMCs or T cells enriched from blood (not recorded which). This chain connects TRBV7-2 to TRBJ2-5; a possible D gene is TRBD2 (5 bases). This clonotype was obtained from a young woman who had recovered from COVID-19. CDR3 amino acids: CASSLGREQETQYF. The DNA for the CDR3 is TGTGCCAGCAGCTTAGGAAGGGAGCAAGAGACCCAGTACTTC.